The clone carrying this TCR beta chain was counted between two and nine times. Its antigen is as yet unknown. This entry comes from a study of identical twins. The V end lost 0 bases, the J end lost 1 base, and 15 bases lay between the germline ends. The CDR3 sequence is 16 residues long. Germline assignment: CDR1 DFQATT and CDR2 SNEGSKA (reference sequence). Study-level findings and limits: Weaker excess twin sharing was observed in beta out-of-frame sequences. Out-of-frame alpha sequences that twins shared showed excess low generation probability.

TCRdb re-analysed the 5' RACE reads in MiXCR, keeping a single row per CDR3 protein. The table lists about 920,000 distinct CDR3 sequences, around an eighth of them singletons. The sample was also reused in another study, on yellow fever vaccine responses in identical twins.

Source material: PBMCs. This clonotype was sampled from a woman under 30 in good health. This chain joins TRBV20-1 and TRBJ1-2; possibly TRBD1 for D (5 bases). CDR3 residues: CSARDFGLRGNYGYTF. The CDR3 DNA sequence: TGCAGTGCTAGAGATTTTGGTTTAAGGGGTAACTATGGCTACACCTTC.